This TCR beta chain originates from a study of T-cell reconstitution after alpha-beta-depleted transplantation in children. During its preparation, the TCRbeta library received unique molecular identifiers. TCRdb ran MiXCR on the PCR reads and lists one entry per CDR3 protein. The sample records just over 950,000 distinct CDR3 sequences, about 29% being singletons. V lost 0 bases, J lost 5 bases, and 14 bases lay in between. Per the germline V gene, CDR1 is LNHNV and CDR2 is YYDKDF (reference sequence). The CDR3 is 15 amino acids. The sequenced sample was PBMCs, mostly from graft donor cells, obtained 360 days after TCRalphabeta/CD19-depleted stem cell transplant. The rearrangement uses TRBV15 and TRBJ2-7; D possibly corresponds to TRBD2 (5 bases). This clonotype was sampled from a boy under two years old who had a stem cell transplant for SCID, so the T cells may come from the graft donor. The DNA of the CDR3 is TGTGCCACCAGCAGAGAATTGACGGCCGGGGACGAGCAGTACTTC. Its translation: CATSRELTAGDEQYF.